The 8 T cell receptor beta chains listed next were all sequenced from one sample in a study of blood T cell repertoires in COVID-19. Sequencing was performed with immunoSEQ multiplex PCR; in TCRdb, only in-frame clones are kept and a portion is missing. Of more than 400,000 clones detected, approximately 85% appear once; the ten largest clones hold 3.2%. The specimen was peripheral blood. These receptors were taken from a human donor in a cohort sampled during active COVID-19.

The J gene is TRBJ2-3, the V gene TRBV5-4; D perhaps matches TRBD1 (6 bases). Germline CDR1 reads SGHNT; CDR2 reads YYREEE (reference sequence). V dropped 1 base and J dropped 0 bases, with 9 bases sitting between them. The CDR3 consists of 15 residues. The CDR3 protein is CASSLLQGSTDTQYF. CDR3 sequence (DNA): TGTGCCAGCAGCTTGTTGCAGGGGAGCACAGATACGCAGTATTTT.

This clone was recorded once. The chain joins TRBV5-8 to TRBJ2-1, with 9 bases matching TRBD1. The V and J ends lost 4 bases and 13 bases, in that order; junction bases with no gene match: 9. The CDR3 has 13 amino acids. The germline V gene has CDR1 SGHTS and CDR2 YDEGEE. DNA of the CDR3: TGTGCCAGCAGCGGGGACAGGGTGGGGGATCAGTTCTTC. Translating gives CASSGDRVGDQFF.

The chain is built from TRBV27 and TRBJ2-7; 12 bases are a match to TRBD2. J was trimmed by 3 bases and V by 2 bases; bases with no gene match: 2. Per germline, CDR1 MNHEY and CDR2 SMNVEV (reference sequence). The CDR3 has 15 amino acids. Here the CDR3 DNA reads TGTGCCAGCAGTTTAAGACTAGCGGGAGACTACGAGCAGTACTTC. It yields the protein CASSLRLAGDYEQYF.

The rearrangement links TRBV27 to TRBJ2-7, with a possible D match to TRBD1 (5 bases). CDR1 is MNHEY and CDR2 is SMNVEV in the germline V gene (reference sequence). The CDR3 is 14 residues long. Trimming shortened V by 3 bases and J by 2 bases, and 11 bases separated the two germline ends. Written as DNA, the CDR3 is TGTGCCAGCAGTTTTTTAGGGGATGCCTACGAGCAGTACTTC. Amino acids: CASSFLGDAYEQYF.

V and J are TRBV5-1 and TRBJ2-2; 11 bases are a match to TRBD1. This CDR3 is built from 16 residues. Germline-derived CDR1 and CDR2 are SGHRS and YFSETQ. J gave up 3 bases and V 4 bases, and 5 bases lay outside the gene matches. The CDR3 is CASSPPGQGDTGELFF. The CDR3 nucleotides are TGCGCCAGCAGCCCGCCGGGACAGGGGGACACCGGGGAGCTGTTTTTT.

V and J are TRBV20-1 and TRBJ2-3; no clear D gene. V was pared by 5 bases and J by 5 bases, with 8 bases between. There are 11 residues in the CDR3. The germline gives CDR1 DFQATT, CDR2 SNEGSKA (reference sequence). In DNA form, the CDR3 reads TGCAGTGCTGATTCGGGAGATACGCAGTATTTT. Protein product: CSADSGDTQYF.

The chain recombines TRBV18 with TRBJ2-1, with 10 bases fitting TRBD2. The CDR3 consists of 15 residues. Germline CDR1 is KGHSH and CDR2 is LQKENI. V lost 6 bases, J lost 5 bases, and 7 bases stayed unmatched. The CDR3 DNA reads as TGTGCCAGCTCCGAAAGCGGGAGGGGTCACAATGAGCAGTTCTTC. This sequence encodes CASSESGRGHNEQFF. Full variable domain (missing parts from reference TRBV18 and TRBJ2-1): NAGVMQNPRHLVRRRGQEARLRCSPMKGHSHVYWYRQLPEEGLKFMVYLQKENIIDESGMPKERFSAEFPKEGPSILRIQQVVRGDSAAYFCASSESGRGHNEQFFGPGTRLTVL.

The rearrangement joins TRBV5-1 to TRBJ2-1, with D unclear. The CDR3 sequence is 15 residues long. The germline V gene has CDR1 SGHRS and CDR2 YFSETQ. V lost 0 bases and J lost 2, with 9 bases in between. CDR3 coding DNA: TGCGCCAGCAGCTTGGAGCTTGATACCTACAATGAGCAGTTCTTC. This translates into CASSLELDTYNEQFF.